Described below is a single T cell receptor beta chain sequence and its context. These data belong to a study of blood T cell repertoires in COVID-19. Study details: Samples representing acute and convalescent COVID-19 were sourced from the United States, Italy and Spain.

With 3 bases removed from V and 5 bases from J, the gap between germline ends came to 9 bases. The CDR3 covers 12 residues. Germline-derived CDR1 and CDR2 are DFQATT and SNEGSKA (reference sequence). As originally analysed: Amplified reference gene primers provided the basis for estimating nucleated cell counts. Generated by immunoSEQ multiplex PCR, the TCRdb table keeps only in-frame clones and is missing some. V, J and clone size are those of that table, while D and trimming were read from the DNA. This sample yields roughly 60,000 clones, of which 75% to 95% are seen a single time; 7% to 10% belongs to the top ten.

V is TRBV20-1 and J is TRBJ2-3; no reliable D call. The source is an elderly woman with active COVID-19. Sequenced sample: peripheral blood. CDR3 residues: CSASLGEDTQYF. DNA for the CDR3: TGCAGTGCTAGTTTAGGAGAAGATACGCAGTATTTT.